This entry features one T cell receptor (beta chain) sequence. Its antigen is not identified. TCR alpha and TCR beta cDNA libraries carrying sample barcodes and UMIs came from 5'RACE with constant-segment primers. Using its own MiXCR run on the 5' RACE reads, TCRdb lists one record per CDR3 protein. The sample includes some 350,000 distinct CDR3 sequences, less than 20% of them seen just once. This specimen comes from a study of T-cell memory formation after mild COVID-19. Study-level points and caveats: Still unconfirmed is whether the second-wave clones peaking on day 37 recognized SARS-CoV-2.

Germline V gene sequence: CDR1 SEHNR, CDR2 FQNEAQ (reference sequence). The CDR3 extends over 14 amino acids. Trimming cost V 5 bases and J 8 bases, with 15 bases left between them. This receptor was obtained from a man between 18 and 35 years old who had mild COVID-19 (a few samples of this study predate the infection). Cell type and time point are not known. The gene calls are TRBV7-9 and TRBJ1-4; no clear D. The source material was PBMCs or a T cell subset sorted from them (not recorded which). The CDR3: CASSPGGPEEKLFF. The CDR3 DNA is TGTGCCAGCAGCCCCGGAGGGCCGGAGGAAAAACTGTTTTTT.